A selection of T cell receptor beta chains follows, all from one sample in a study of blood T cell repertoires in COVID-19. Method: immunoSEQ multiplex PCR; TCRdb's copy keeps in-frame clones and lacks some. The table has tens of thousands of clones, over 60% seen once. Source material: peripheral blood. These receptors were taken from an elderly woman with acute or convalescent COVID-19. CDR3s include the opening cysteine and the closing phenylalanine or tryptophan. D genes are given only for firm matches. The listing skips clone size in some rows; elsewhere it reads once, few, many or a size class.

NA | NA | TRBJ2-3 | TRBV2 | TGTGCCAGCAGTGAAGCCGGGGGAGATACGCAGTATTTT | CASSEAGGDTQYF
NA | NA | TRBJ1-4 | TRBV5-1 | TGCGCCAGCAGCGGGGGAGGTCAAACTAATGAAAAACTGTTTTTT | CASSGGGQTNEKLFF
few | NA | TRBJ1-5 | TRBV5-4 | TGTGCCAGCAGCTTCGGCCCGGAGGGCAATCAGCCCCAGCATTTT | CASSFGPEGNQPQHF
NA | TRBD2 | TRBJ2-2 | TRBV9 | TGTGCCAGCAGCGTAGGCCCGGGACTAGCGGGGGGTCCAGGTGGGGAGCTGTTTTTT | CASSVGPGLAGGPGGELFF
NA | TRBD2 | TRBJ2-5 | TRBV5-6 | TGTGCCAGCAGCTTGGGCGGGGGGCCCCAAGAGACCCAGTACTTC | CASSLGGGPQETQYF
NA | NA | TRBJ2-3 | TRBV2 | TGTGCCAGCAGCTACACAGATACGCAGTATTTT | CASSYTDTQYF
many | TRBD1 | TRBJ1-5 | TRBV6-5 | TGTGCCAGCAGAGAGACAGGGGGTGATCAGCCCCAGCATTTT | CASRETGGDQPQHF
NA | TRBD2 | TRBJ2-5 | TRBV2 | TGTGCCAGCAGTGAGATAGCGGGAGGAGGGGAGACCCAGTACTTC | CASSEIAGGGETQYF
NA | TRBD1 | TRBJ2-5 | TRBV10-3 | TGTGCCATCAGTGAATACGGACAGGGCCGAGAGACCCAGTACTTC | CAISEYGQGRETQYF
NA | NA | TRBJ1-5 | TRBV6-5 | TGTGCCAGCAGTTACTCCAAGACAGCGAATCAGCCCCAGCATTTT | CASSYSKTANQPQHF
NA | NA | TRBJ2-7 | TRBV7-2 | TGTGCCAGCAGCTTACAACCTCACGGGAGTTACGAGCAGTACTTC | CASSLQPHGSYEQYF
NA | NA | TRBJ2-7 | TRBV29-1 | TGCAGCGTTGAAGGGGGGCGGGGGAGCTCCTACGAGCAGTACTTC | CSVEGGRGSSYEQYF
few | TRBD1 | TRBJ1-5 | TRBV4-1 | TGCGCCAGCAGCCAACCAACAGCGACAGGGTTGGGGAGAAATCAGCCCCAGCATTTT | CASSQPTATGLGRNQPQHF
NA | NA | TRBJ2-3 | TRBV9 | TGTGCCAGCAGCGTAGGAATTAGCCAAGCTGGCACAGATACGCAGTATTTT | CASSVGISQAGTDTQYF
NA | TRBD2 | TRBJ2-3 | TRBV3-1/TRBV3-2 | TGTGCCAGCAGCCAAGAGCTTACGCGGGGGGTGCAGTATTTT | CASSQELTRGVQYF
NA | TRBD2 | TRBJ2-7 | TRBV5-1 | TGCGCCAGCAGTCAGCGGACTAGCGGGAACTACGAGCAGTACTTC | CASSQRTSGNYEQYF
once | NA | TRBJ2-3 | TRBV5-1 | TGCGCCAGCAGCCCGCAGGCCGCAGGGGCAGATACGCAGTATTTT | CASSPQAAGADTQYF
few | TRBD1 | TRBJ1-2 | TRBV18 | TGTGCCAGCTCACCACCCGGGACAGCAGCGAGTGGCTACACCTTC | CASSPPGTAASGYTF
NA | NA | TRBJ2-3 | TRBV13 | TGTGCCAGCAGCTCCCCCCGAACTCTGAGCTCAGATACGCAGTATTTT | CASSSPRTLSSDTQYF
NA | TRBD2 | TRBJ2-1 | TRBV10-3 | TGTGCCATCAGGCCGGGACTAGCGGGGGACAATGAGCAGTTCTTC | CAIRPGLAGDNEQFF
NA | NA | TRBJ2-7 | TRBV2 | TGTGCCAGCAGGGAGCGCCTAATCTCCTACGAGCAGTACTTC | CASRERLISYEQYF
NA | TRBD2 | TRBJ2-1 | TRBV9 | TGTGCCAGCAGTTCGGGACTAGCGGGAGGGGGGTCCTACAATGAGCAGTTCTTC | CASSSGLAGGGSYNEQFF
NA | TRBD2 | TRBJ2-7 | TRBV7-9 | TGTGCCAGCAGCTCAACCACCGGGACTAGCGGGCTAAGCTCCTACGAGCAGTACTTC | CASSSTTGTSGLSSYEQYF
NA | TRBD1 | TRBJ2-7 | TRBV3-1/TRBV3-2 | TGTGCCAGCAGCCATCGGCGGACAGGGGGGGTATACGAGCAGTACTTC | CASSHRRTGGVYEQYF
NA | NA | TRBJ1-4 | TRBV2 | TGTGCCAGCAGCACGGACGGGGGGCGTGCAACTAATGAAAAACTGTTTTTT | CASSTDGGRATNEKLFF
NA | TRBD2 | TRBJ2-1 | TRBV9 | TGTGCCAGCAGCCCCGGGGTTACGGCGGGGGGGCCGAAGAATGAGCAGTTCTTC | CASSPGVTAGGPKNEQFF
few | TRBD1 | TRBJ1-2 | TRBV3-1/TRBV3-2 | TGTGCCAGCAGCCCCCGGACAGGGTTCGATGGCTACACCTTC | CASSPRTGFDGYTF
NA | NA | TRBJ2-7 | TRBV11-3 | TGTGCCAGCAGCTTAAACCCCATCTGCCGGGAAGCCTACGAGCAGTACTTC | CASSLNPICREAYEQYF
NA | NA | TRBJ2-6 | TRBV4-2 | TGTGCCAGCAGCCAAGCGGTCTCTGGGGCCAACGTCCTGACTTTC | CASSQAVSGANVLTF
NA | TRBD1 | TRBJ1-5 | TRBV7-2 | TGTGCCAGCAGCCCCGGGACAGTTTTCAATCAGCCCCAGCATTTT | CASSPGTVFNQPQHF
NA | TRBD1 | TRBJ2-7 | TRBV18 | TGTGCCAGCTCGGCAGACAGGGATGACTACGAGCAGTACTTC | CASSADRDDYEQYF
once | NA | TRBJ1-1 | TRBV9 | TGTGCCAGCAGCGCCCACCGACAGATGAACACTGAAGCTTTCTTT | CASSAHRQMNTEAFF
few | NA | TRBJ1-2 | TRBV19 | TGTGCCAGTAGTACGGCGGGAAGGCGCGGCTACACCTTC | CASSTAGRRGYTF
NA | TRBD2 | TRBJ2-3 | TRBV28 | TGTGCCAGCAGGAGACTAGCGGGGGCCAACACAGATACGCAGTATTTT | CASRRLAGANTDTQYF
NA | TRBD2 | TRBJ2-3 | TRBV6-1 | TGTGCCAGCAGTGAATTCAGCGGGGGGGGCACAGATACGCAGTATTTT | CASSEFSGGGTDTQYF
NA | TRBD1 | TRBJ2-7 | TRBV28 | TGTGCCAGCAGCGGGACAGCGAGGGAGCAGTACTTC | CASSGTAREQYF
NA | NA | TRBJ1-5 | TRBV19 | TGTGCCAGTAGAGACAGTTCAACTAGCAATCAGCCCCAGCATTTT | CASRDSSTSNQPQHF
NA | NA | TRBJ2-4 | TRBV5-6 | TGTGCCAGCAGCCCACGATTAGCCGTAAACATTCAGTACTTC | CASSPRLAVNIQYF
NA | TRBD1 | TRBJ2-7 | TRBV5-6 | TGTGCCAGCAGGAACCGGCGGACAGGGGGCCAGAACGAGCAGTACTTC | CASRNRRTGGQNEQYF
NA | TRBD2 | TRBJ2-1 | TRBV9 | TGTGCCAGCAGCCCTACTAGCGGTACTTACAATGAGCAGTTCTTC | CASSPTSGTYNEQFF
NA | TRBD1 | TRBJ1-1 | TRBV4-2 | TGTGCCAGCAGTCAAGACAGGGAGGCTGAAGCTTTCTTT | CASSQDREAEAFF
NA | NA | TRBJ1-4 | TRBV30 | TGTGCCTGGAGAGCCGCAGGCTCAACTAATGAAAAACTGTTTTTT | CAWRAAGSTNEKLFF
NA | NA | TRBJ2-1 | TRBV5-4 | TGTGCCAGCAGCTTGGGCCAGGGGTCCTACAATGAGCAGTTCTTC | CASSLGQGSYNEQFF
NA | NA | TRBJ2-2 | TRBV30 | TGTGCCTGGAGTGGGCCCACAGGGTCCGCCGGGGAGCTGTTTTTT | CAWSGPTGSAGELFF
once | NA | TRBJ1-3 | TRBV10-2 | TGCGCCAGCAGTGCTTCCTCGGTCTCTGGAAACACCATATATTTT | CASSASSVSGNTIYF